The rows below give T cell receptor beta chains drawn from one sample of a study of Ad26.COV2.S vaccination and SARS-CoV-2 variants. Using immunoSEQ multiplex PCR, the repertoire was profiled, and TCRdb retains in-frame clones only, with some absent. The profile shows about 440,000 clones, roughly 89% of them singletons. The specimen was peripheral blood, collected in a trial of Ad26.COV2.S vaccine versus placebo. The receptors were gathered from a person aged 18 to 59 who received the Ad26.COV2.S COVID-19 vaccine or a placebo. The CDR3 runs from the conserved cysteine through the conserved F or W. Fields, in order: clone size, J gene, V gene, D gene, CDR3 protein, CDR3 DNA. A D gene is named only where the DNA matches it firmly. A clone size is listed for some rows: how often the clone was seen (once, few, many), or a class if it is expanded.

NA | TRBJ1-2 | TRBV12-3/TRBV12-4 | NA | CASSGTAIYGYTF | TGTGCCAGCAGTGGGACGGCAATATATGGCTACACCTTC
NA | TRBJ2-7 | TRBV4-3 | TRBD2 | CASSQDGRERYEQYF | TGCGCCAGCAGCCAAGATGGGAGGGAGCGCTACGAGCAGTACTTC
once | TRBJ1-2 | TRBV19 | NA | CASENRGRNYGYTF | TGTGCCAGTGAAAATCGCGGCAGGAACTATGGCTACACCTTC
NA | TRBJ2-5 | TRBV7-8 | NA | CASSLGRGETQYF | TGTGCCAGCAGCTTAGGCCGAGGGGAGACCCAGTACTTC
NA | TRBJ2-7 | TRBV27 | TRBD2 | CASSLRLAGPYEQYF | TGTGCCAGCAGTTTACGGCTAGCGGGCCCCTACGAGCAGTACTTC
once | TRBJ1-1 | TRBV10-3 | TRBD1 | CAIRTGDTEAFF | TGTGCCATCAGGACAGGGGACACTGAAGCTTTCTTT
NA | TRBJ2-3 | TRBV19 | TRBD1 | CASTETGGAWTDTQYF | TGTGCCAGTACAGAGACAGGGGGCGCATGGACAGATACGCAGTATTTT
NA | TRBJ2-1 | TRBV6-5 | TRBD2 | CASSLASGPYNEQFF | TGTGCCAGCAGCTTAGCTAGCGGACCCTACAATGAGCAGTTCTTC
NA | TRBJ2-1 | TRBV11-2 | NA | CASSLDISSYNEQFF | TGTGCCAGCAGCTTAGACATAAGCTCCTACAATGAGCAGTTCTTC
NA | TRBJ1-2 | TRBV3-1/TRBV3-2 | TRBD1 | CASSRGQGDGYTF | TGTGCCAGCAGCCGAGGACAGGGGGATGGCTACACCTTC
NA | TRBJ2-1 | TRBV19 | TRBD2 | CASSIEGGLSHEQFF | TGTGCCAGTAGTATAGAGGGAGGGTTGTCGCATGAGCAGTTCTTC
NA | TRBJ1-6 | TRBV30 | NA | CAWSDEWNSPLHF | TGTGCCTGGTCTGACGAGTGGAATTCACCCCTCCACTTT
NA | TRBJ2-7 | TRBV5-1 | NA | CASSLDGTYEQYF | TGCGCCAGCAGCTTGGACGGGACTTACGAGCAGTACTTC
NA | TRBJ1-1 | TRBV5-1 | NA | CASKSGTANEAFF | TGCGCCAGCAAATCTGGAACAGCCAATGAAGCTTTCTTT
once | TRBJ1-4 | TRBV24-1 | TRBD1 | CATSDPGQGENEKLFF | TGTGCCACCAGTGATCCCGGACAGGGTGAGAATGAAAAACTGTTTTTT
NA | TRBJ2-3 | TRBV7-2 | TRBD1 | CASGWRTGPGTQYF | TGTGCCAGCGGATGGAGGACAGGCCCGGGTACGCAGTATTTT
NA | TRBJ1-4 | TRBV27 | NA | CASSRTRGLDEKLFF | TGTGCCAGCAGCCGAACCCGGGGGCTCGATGAAAAACTGTTTTTT
NA | TRBJ1-6 | TRBV7-8 | NA | CASSLSIYWGDNSPLHF | TGTGCCAGCAGCTTAAGTATATATTGGGGAGATAATTCACCCCTCCACTTT
NA | TRBJ1-5 | TRBV2 | TRBD1 | CASSVGGPNQPQHF | TGTGCCAGCAGTGTAGGGGGCCCCAATCAGCCCCAGCATTTT
NA | TRBJ1-2 | TRBV12-5 | TRBD1 | CASGLEGDRGRGYTF | TGTGCTAGTGGTTTGGAAGGGGACAGGGGACGTGGCTACACCTTC
NA | TRBJ1-1 | TRBV7-3 | NA | CASSLLGVGGTEAFF | TGTGCCAGCAGCTTATTGGGGGTTGGAGGCACTGAAGCTTTCTTT
NA | TRBJ1-5 | TRBV28 | TRBD1 | CASTSGTVHQPQHF | TGTGCCAGCACCTCCGGGACAGTTCATCAGCCCCAGCATTTT
NA | TRBJ2-6 | TRBV28 | NA | CASSLRDGSGANVLTF | TGTGCCAGCAGTTTGAGGGACGGCTCTGGGGCCAACGTCCTGACTTTC
few | TRBJ1-4 | TRBV18 | TRBD1 | CASSPGQGNEKLFF | TGTGCCAGCTCACCTGGACAGGGTAATGAAAAACTGTTTTTT
NA | TRBJ2-5 | TRBV24-1 | TRBD1 | CATSDPGQGSGETQYF | TGTGCCACCAGTGATCCCGGACAGGGGAGCGGTGAGACCCAGTACTTC
NA | TRBJ1-2 | TRBV30 | NA | CAWSVGAGYTF | TGTGCCTGGAGTGTCGGGGCTGGCTACACCTTC
NA | TRBJ2-5 | TRBV7-3 | TRBD2 | CASSPSSGRSEFQYF | TGTGCCAGCAGCCCCTCTAGCGGGAGGTCCGAGTTCCAGTACTTC
few | TRBJ1-2 | TRBV28 | NA | CASSPTRTVYGYTF | TGTGCCAGCAGTCCGACCCGGACAGTTTATGGCTACACCTTC
once | TRBJ2-7 | TRBV18 | TRBD2 | CASSRGTSENYEQYF | TGTGCCAGCTCACGGGGGACTAGCGAGAACTACGAGCAGTACTTC
NA | TRBJ2-5 | TRBV7-9 | TRBD2 | CASSLYLREHLETQYF | TGTGCCAGCAGCTTATATCTGCGGGAGCACTTAGAGACCCAGTACTTC
NA | TRBJ2-3 | TRBV7-9 | TRBD2 | CASSSRRGGRVTDTQYF | TGTGCCAGCAGCTCCCGGCGGGGCGGGAGGGTCACAGATACGCAGTATTTT
NA | TRBJ1-6 | TRBV5-3 | TRBD1 | CARSSDRCQSLHF | TGTGCCAGAAGTTCGGACAGGTGTCAGTCACTCCACTTT
NA | TRBJ2-1 | TRBV19 | TRBD1 | CASSIVSGSRGSYNEQFF | TGTGCCAGTAGTATAGTATCTGGGAGCAGGGGGTCCTACAATGAGCAGTTCTTC
NA | TRBJ1-5 | TRBV4-2 | NA | CASSQDSGVSGNQPQHF | TGTGCCAGCAGCCAAGACTCAGGGGTGTCGGGCAATCAGCCCCAGCATTTT
NA | TRBJ1-4 | TRBV28 | NA | CASTGGTNRVREKLFF | TGTGCCAGCACTGGGGGGACCAACAGGGTGCGCGAAAAACTGTTTTTT
NA | TRBJ1-2 | TRBV6-5 | NA | CASSYLVGDYGYTF | TGTGCCAGCAGTTATTTAGTGGGAGACTATGGCTACACCTTC
many | TRBJ1-4 | TRBV12-5 | NA | CASELGLREKLFF | TGTGCTAGTGAGCTTGGACTGCGGGAAAAACTGTTTTTT